This T cell receptor (beta chain) comes out of a study of cytomegalovirus exposure and HLA in healthy donors. The germline V gene has CDR1 LGHNA and CDR2 YNFKEQ. V was pared by 5 bases and J by 7 bases, with 21 bases between. The CDR3 length is 15 residues. It was with 60 Vbeta and 13 Jbeta primers that the PCR ran. Only in-frame clones appear in the TCRdb table, and some are missing; sequencing was by immunoSEQ multiplex PCR. The repertoire includes around 190,000 clones, over 60% of them detected once, and 4% to 5% sits in the top ten. This rearrangement joins TRBV4-2 to TRBJ2-7; D possibly corresponds to TRBD2 (5 bases). This clonotype originated in a man aged 25 to 45 in good health and CMV-seropositive. Sequencing was done on a sample of PBMCs. The CDR3 here is CASSSRGQERQEQYF. CDR3 bases: TGTGCCAGCAGCTCCCGAGGGCAGGAAAGACAAGAGCAGTACTTC.